Following are 22 T cell receptor beta chains from one sample sequenced in a study of blood T cells in healthy people across ages. Then a second PCR, running roughly 7 to 11 cycles, was carried out with a sample-barcoded 5' primer and a J-beta primer mix. MiXCR, applied by TCRdb to the 5' RACE reads, yields one record per CDR3 protein. The sample has roughly 1.9 million distinct CDR3 sequences; about 39% are singletons. The sequencing input was blood. These receptors originate from a human donor in good health.

This clonotype was seen at least ten times. The V and J genes are TRBV20-1 and TRBJ2-7; D possibly corresponds to TRBD1 (5 bases). Trimming left V 5 bases short and J 2 bases short, with 16 bases between. Germline CDR1 DFQATT, CDR2 SNEGSKA (reference sequence). The CDR3 length is 14 residues. The CDR3 sequence: CSAPYRQYTYEQYF. In nucleotides, the CDR3 is TGCAGTGCTCCCTACAGGCAGTATACCTACGAGCAGTACTTC.

J is TRBJ1-4 and V is TRBV20-1; 7 bases line up with TRBD1. The CDR3 totals 15 residues. Germline V CDR1 and CDR2: DFQATT, SNEGSKA (reference sequence). Trimming removed 0 bases from V and 7 bases from J; junction bases left unmatched: 8. The CDR3 nucleotides are TGCAGTGCTAGAGATTCCAGGGGGATTGGTGAAAAACTGTTTTTT. It is translated as CSARDSRGIGEKLFF.

The chain employs TRBV20-1 and TRBJ2-4, with D perhaps being TRBD1 or TRBD2 (6 bases each). The CDR3 sequence is 13 residues long. Trimming pared 8 bases from V and 6 bases from J, leaving 17 bases between. Germline V lookup: CDR1 DFQATT, CDR2 SNEGSKA (reference sequence). The CDR3 DNA follows: TGCAGTACGAATAGGGGGGTCGGAAACATTCAGTACTTC. Translation gives CSTNRGVGNIQYF.

This clonotype was counted between two and nine times. One end of the junction does not line up with germline, which may come from a read error. The CDR3 loop reads CASSFGGNERFF. CDR3 in DNA: TGTGCCAGCAGTTTTGGGGGCAATGAGCGGTTCTTC. V is TRBV12-3 or TRBV12-4 and J is TRBJ2-1, with D possibly matching TRBD1 (6 bases). The CDR3 totals 12 residues.

The V and J genes are TRBV20-1 and TRBJ1-5; 7 bases are a match to TRBD1. From germline, CDR1 is DFQATT and CDR2 SNEGSKA (reference sequence). This CDR3 has 16 residues. J lost 3 bases, V lost 0 bases, and 8 bases had no gene match. The CDR3 nucleotides read TGCAGTGCTAGAGATCCAAGAGACAGGGACAATCAGCCCCAGCATTTT. Translated, it gives CSARDPRDRDNQPQHF.

This clonotype was seen at least ten times. The V gene is TRBV7-6, the J gene TRBJ2-5; 8 nucleotides align to TRBD1. CDR1 and CDR2 from the germline V gene are SGHVS and FNYEAQ. This CDR3 region has 15 residues. V was clipped by 6 bases and J by 2 bases; unmatched bases: 8. CDR3 in DNA: TGTGCCAGCAGTTTCGACAGGGGTCGGCAAGAGACCCAGTACTTC. This gives the protein CASSFDRGRQETQYF. The complete variable domain, with remaining parts taken from reference TRBV7-6 and TRBJ2-5, reads GAGVSQSPRYKVTKRGQDVALRCDPISGHVSLYWYRQALGQGPEFLTYFNYEAQQDKSGLPNDRFSAERPEGSISTLTIQRTEQRDSAMYRCASSFDRGRQETQYFGPGTRLLVL.

This rearrangement joins TRBV20-1 to TRBJ2-1; 8 bases line up with TRBD2. Germline CDR1 and CDR2: DFQATT and SNEGSKA (reference sequence). The CDR3 totals 15 residues. The V and J ends lost 5 bases and 10 bases, in that order; junction bases with no gene match: 16. CDR3 region: CSAPRTSGGIYEQFF. The CDR3 bases are TGCAGTGCTCCTCGTACTAGCGGAGGGATCTACGAGCAGTTCTTC.

The chain couples TRBV4-1 to TRBJ2-5; possible D gene TRBD2, 6 bases. V was trimmed by 4 bases and J by 0 bases, leaving 18 bases between them. CDR1 and CDR2 (germline): MGHRA, YSYEKL. This CDR3 spans 17 amino acids. The CDR3 loop reads CASSPRAGILYQETQYF. The CDR3 DNA is TGCGCCAGCAGCCCCCGGGCGGGGATTTTATACCAAGAGACCCAGTACTTC.

For this clonotype: This may be a read error: a much more frequent sequence differs by one nucleotide. J is TRBJ2-2 and V is TRBV15; D may be TRBD1 or TRBD2 (5 bases each). The V gene's germline CDR1 is LNHNV and CDR2 YYDKDF (reference sequence). The CDR3 is made up of 14 amino acids. The CDR3 sequence: CATSRVVQDGERFF. CDR3 bases: TGTGCCACCAGCAGAGTCGTACAGGACGGGGAGCGGTTTTTT.

In this sample, this clonotype turned up many times. The chain combines TRBV29-1 with TRBJ2-7; no clear D gene. V lost 6 bases and J 9 bases, leaving 15 bases between the germline ends. The CDR3 covers 11 residues. From germline, CDR1 is SQVTM and CDR2 ANQGSEA. CDR3 loop: CSVRILWGQYF. The CDR3 nucleotides are TGCAGCGTGCGGATTTTGTGGGGGCAGTACTTC.

This clonotype has more than one count but fewer than ten. The chain joins TRBV5-1 to TRBJ1-2; TRBD1 matches 7 bases. The CDR3 length is 15 residues. After removal of 4 bases from V and 8 bases from J, the junction contained 14 bases not matched to a gene. Germline V lookup: CDR1 SGHRS, CDR2 YFSETQ. CDR3 residues: CASSPGQPNTQGYTF. The CDR3 coding sequence is TGCGCCAGCAGCCCGGGACAGCCCAACACGCAGGGCTACACCTTC.

The chain carries TRBV11-2 and TRBJ1-1; 11 positions agree with TRBD1. V was clipped by 4 bases and J by 0 bases; unmatched bases: 7. Germline CDR1 SGHAT, CDR2 FQNNGV. The CDR3 sequence is 17 residues long. The CDR3 sequence is CASSYSPGQGVNTEAFF. Written as DNA, the CDR3 is TGTGCCAGCAGCTATTCACCGGGACAGGGGGTGAACACTGAAGCTTTCTTT.

The CDR3 loop reads CASSGPTPWSEQYF. CDR3 sequence (DNA): TGTGCCAGCAGCGGGCCTACCCCCTGGAGCGAGCAGTACTTC. The chain joins TRBV9 to TRBJ2-5, with D unclear. Matching the DNA end better, TRBJ2-7 makes the J call doubtful. The CDR3 loop spans 14 amino acids. Per germline, CDR1 SGDLS and CDR2 YYNGEE.

As regards this clonotype: The junction departs from the called germline gene at one end, perhaps through a read error. The rearrangement uses TRBV25-1 and TRBJ2-7, with D unclear. CDR1 is MGHDK and CDR2 is SYGVNS in the germline V gene. CDR3 length: 13 residues. CDR3 region: CASREFYDYEQYF. CDR3 bases: TGTGCCAGCAGAGAATTTTATGACTACGAGCAGTACTTC.

V and J are TRBV15 and TRBJ2-5, with 15 nucleotides matching TRBD2. The CDR3 loop spans 17 amino acids. The germline gives CDR1 LNHNV, CDR2 YYDKDF (reference sequence). J gave up 4 bases and V 5 bases, and 8 bases lay outside the gene matches. CDR3 protein: CATSRGLAGGAGETQYF. CDR3 bases: TGTGCCACCAGCCGGGGACTAGCGGGGGGAGCAGGAGAGACCCAGTACTTC.

The chain joins TRBV20-1 to TRBJ1-1; no clear D gene. There are 15 residues in the CDR3. V was clipped by 0 bases and J by 4 bases, with 15 bases between them. CDR1 and CDR2 from the germline V gene are DFQATT and SNEGSKA (reference sequence). DNA of the CDR3: TGCAGTGCTAGAGAATCGTACACCCAGGCCACTGAAGCTTTCTTT. Its translation is CSARESYTQATEAFF.

V and J are TRBV20-1 and TRBJ2-1; D gene uncertain. The germline gives CDR1 DFQATT, CDR2 SNEGSKA (reference sequence). The CDR3 spans 10 residues. Trimming shortened V by 7 bases and J by 14 bases, and 15 bases separated the two germline ends. DNA for the CDR3: TGCAGTGGAAGATTCCAAACAGAGTTCTTC. This encodes CSGRFQTEFF.

The chain uses TRBV12-5 and TRBJ2-1; either TRBD1 or TRBD2 may supply D (5 bases each). Germline CDR1 reads LGHNT; CDR2 reads FRNRAP. Trimming left V 4 bases short and J 3 bases short, with 22 bases between. The CDR3 runs 18 residues. The CDR3 bases are TGTGCTAGTGGTTCCCCTCTCGGGACCCGGCGAAACTACAATGAGCAGTTCTTC. Encoded protein: CASGSPLGTRRNYNEQFF.

This clonotype was observed once. The genes are TRBV12-3 or TRBV12-4 and TRBJ1-1; no clear D gene. The CDR3 runs to 11 residues. Trimming cost V 7 bases and J 4 bases, with 7 bases left between them. The chain's CDR3 is CASTRITEAFF. CDR3 nucleotides: TGTGCCAGCACGAGAATCACTGAAGCTTTCTTT.

The V and J genes are TRBV6-5 and TRBJ1-1; D perhaps matches TRBD1 (6 bases). V lost 2 bases to trimming and J lost 0 bases, with 16 bases between them. The germline gives CDR1 MNHEY, CDR2 SVGAGI. The CDR3 has 17 amino acids. The CDR3 sequence: CASSYRQGFTLNTEAFF. The DNA of the CDR3 is TGTGCCAGCAGTTACCGCCAGGGGTTTACCCTGAACACTGAAGCTTTCTTT.

The chain couples TRBV9 to TRBJ2-7, with D uncertain. This CDR3 has 14 amino acids. Germline values: CDR1 SGDLS, CDR2 YYNGEE. Trimming took off 3 bases at V and 5 bases at J, with 15 bases between the two ends. The CDR3 bases are TGTGCCAGCAGCGACAGTTCTACCGCGGACGAGCAGTACTTC. Translating gives CASSDSSTADEQYF. Supplemented by reference TRBV9 and TRBJ2-7, the full variable domain reads DSGVTQTPKHLITATGQRVTLRCSPRSGDLSVYWYQQSLDQGLQFLIQYYNGEERAKGNILERFSAQQFPDLHSELNLSSLELGDSALYFCASSDSSTADEQYFGPGTRLTVT.

In this sample, this clonotype turned up a few times. V usage is TRBV5-1 and J usage is TRBJ1-1, with 7 bases matching TRBD1. There are 17 residues in the CDR3. Germline values: CDR1 SGHRS, CDR2 YFSETQ. The V and J ends lost 3 bases and 1 base, in that order; junction bases with no gene match: 12. The CDR3, as DNA: TGCGCCAGCAGCTCTGGAAGGGGGCGCATCCGGAACACTGAAGCTTTCTTT. Protein product: CASSSGRGRIRNTEAFF.